This TCR beta chain was recovered during a study of OX40 agonist ivuxolimab in advanced cancers. The CDR3 runs to 15 residues. Germline V gives CDR1 LNHNV, CDR2 YYDKDF (reference sequence). Trimming removed 1 base from V and 1 base from J, with 10 bases in between. Profiled with immunoSEQ multiplex PCR; TCRdb holds only in-frame clones, not every one. The repertoire holds approximately 30,000 clones, with roughly 82% as singletons. Sequencing was performed on CD4+ or CD8+ T cells sorted from blood, taken in a trial of the OX40 agonist ivuxolimab. The receptor comes from an adult with an advanced solid tumor such as melanoma, head and neck, liver or kidney cancer. The J gene is TRBJ1-1, the V gene TRBV15, with a weak D call TRBD1 (6 bases). Here the CDR3 DNA reads TGTGCCACCAGCAGAGGGTACAGGGAGAACACTGAAGCTTTCTTT. Amino acid sequence: CATSRGYRENTEAFF. Using reference TRBV15 and TRBJ1-1 for the parts outside the CDR3, the full variable domain is DAMVIQNPRYQVTQFGKPVTLSCSQTLNHNVMYWYQQKSSQAPKLLFHYYDKDFNNEADTPDNFQSRRPNTSFCFLDIRSPGLGDTAMYLCATSRGYRENTEAFFGQGTRLTVV.